These 31 T cell receptor beta chains were sequenced from one sample in a study of blood T cells in healthy people across ages. A J-beta primer mix and a sample-barcoded 5' primer were used in a second PCR of roughly 7 to 12 cycles. One entry per CDR3 protein results from TCRdb running MiXCR on the 5' RACE reads. This table holds approximately 960,000 distinct CDR3 sequences, just under 30% found once. This same sample was also part of a study on T cells of mothers and their children.

Sequences were obtained from blood. These receptors originate from a woman aged 40 to 50 in good health.

The chain uses TRBV2 and TRBJ1-1; D not resolved. The V gene's germline CDR1 is SNHLY and CDR2 FYNNEI. This CDR3 contains 16 residues. Trimming removed 6 bases from V and 4 bases from J, with 21 bases in between. CDR3 in amino acids: CASSSARAASGTEAFF. As DNA, the CDR3 is TGTGCCAGCAGCTCTGCCCGGGCAGCGTCGGGCACTGAAGCTTTCTTT.

Ten or more counts support this clonotype. The chain recombines TRBV20-1 with TRBJ2-1; D uncertain. The CDR3 extends over 13 amino acids. Between the trimmed V and J ends, which lost 5 bases and 4 bases, there was a span of 12 bases. Germline loops: CDR1 DFQATT, CDR2 SNEGSKA (reference sequence). DNA for the CDR3: TGCAGTGCTCCCGTGGGGTGGTACAATGAGCAGTTCTTC. Encoded protein: CSAPVGWYNEQFF.

This clonotype was recorded many times. The rearrangement uses TRBV5-1 and TRBJ2-7; D may be TRBD2 (5 bases). The CDR3 is 14 amino acids. V lost 0 bases, J lost 5 bases, and 12 bases lay in between. Per germline, CDR1 SGHRS and CDR2 YFSETQ. The CDR3 DNA reads as TGCGCCAGCAGCTTGGGTGGAGGCGCCCACGAGCAGTACTTC. Encoded protein: CASSLGGGAHEQYF.

CDR3 bases: TGTGCCAGCAGCAGCAGAAGGGGACAGCAGAACACTGAAGCTTTCTTT. Its protein product is CASSSRRGQQNTEAFF. The chain is built from TRBV7-2 and TRBJ1-1, with 7 bases that match TRBD1. The germline V gene has CDR1 SGHTA and CDR2 FQGNSA. This CDR3 is built from 16 residues. V was pared by 5 bases and J by 1 base, with 10 bases of the junction left unmatched.

The J gene is TRBJ1-1, the V gene TRBV6-6; no reliable D call. The germline V gene encodes CDR1 MNHNY and CDR2 SVGAGI (reference sequence). V was clipped by 3 bases and J by 6 bases, with 20 bases between them. CDR3 length equals 16 residues. CDR3 bases: TGTGCCAGCAGTTATATACAAACCCTAGGTAACGCTGAAGCTTTCTTT. Its protein product is CASSYIQTLGNAEAFF.

The chain is built from TRBV20-1 and TRBJ1-5; TRBD1 is a possible D gene (5 bases). Trimming left V 7 bases short and J 3 bases short, with 13 bases between. This CDR3 has 13 amino acids. CDR1 is DFQATT, CDR2 SNEGSKA, per germline (reference sequence). The chain's CDR3 is CSVRDQYNQPQHF. CDR3 DNA sequence: TGCAGTGTCCGGGACCAATACAATCAGCCCCAGCATTTT.

The chain employs TRBV20-1 and TRBJ2-7, with D perhaps matching TRBD2 (5 bases). The DNA end favors TRBJ2-5, so the J call may be wrong. There are 15 residues in the CDR3. Germline-derived CDR1 and CDR2 are DFQATT and SNEGSKA (reference sequence). The CDR3 spells CSARDGSTSLETQYF. In DNA, the CDR3 is TGCAGTGCTAGAGATGGAAGTACTAGTTTGGAGACCCAGTACTTC.

This clonotype has just one count. The genes are TRBV19 and TRBJ2-1, with D unclear. This CDR3 contains 18 residues. V gave up 6 bases and J gave up 0 bases, with 21 bases separating them. Germline CDR1 reads LNHDA; CDR2 reads SQIVND (reference sequence). CDR3 loop: CASSASQVIMSSYNEQFF. For the CDR3, the DNA is TGTGCCAGTAGCGCCTCCCAGGTGATTATGAGCTCCTACAATGAGCAGTTCTTC.

This clonotype was recorded a few times. The J gene is TRBJ1-5, the V gene TRBV19; D unclear. Germline V gives CDR1 LNHDA, CDR2 SQIVND (reference sequence). V was cut by 2 bases and J by 7 bases, with 9 bases left in between. This CDR3 comprises 13 residues. CDR3 nucleotide sequence: TGTGCCAGTAGTATATTCACGGGCCAGCCCCAGCATTTT. It specifies CASSIFTGQPQHF.

About this clonotype: This may arise from a read error, as a much more abundant clone is one base away. The gene calls are TRBV10-2 and TRBJ1-6; no definite D call. Germline V gene sequence: CDR1 WSHSY, CDR2 SAAADI. The CDR3 runs 13 residues. CDR3 sequence (DNA): TGCGCCGGCAGTCCAGACTCCGGGTTGGCCCTCCACTTT. Its protein is CAGSPDSGLALHF.

This clonotype was seen at least ten times. V is TRBV28 and J is TRBJ1-2; a possible D gene is TRBD1 (6 bases). Trimming stripped 6 bases from V and 5 bases from J, with 10 bases between. The length of the CDR3 is 12 residues. In germline, CDR1 is MDHEN, CDR2 SYDVKM. The CDR3 region is CASSGGGYGYTF. As DNA, the CDR3 is TGTGCCAGCAGCGGAGGGGGATATGGCTACACCTTC.

This rearrangement joins TRBV7-2 to TRBJ2-3; TRBD1 matches 7 bases. Germline V gives CDR1 SGHTA, CDR2 FQGNSA. The CDR3 runs 15 residues. Germline trimming cut 5 bases from V and 2 bases from J; bases unmatched to any gene: 7. CDR3 loop: CASSAGQVNTDTQYF. The CDR3 DNA is TGTGCCAGCAGCGCAGGACAGGTGAACACAGATACGCAGTATTTT. Together with reference TRBV7-2 and TRBJ2-3, the CDR3 gives the full variable domain: GAGVSQSPSNKVTEKGKDVELRCDPISGHTALYWYRQSLGQGLEFLIYFQGNSAPDKSGLPSDRFSAERTGGSVSTLTIQRTQQEDSAVYLCASSAGQVNTDTQYFGPGTRLTVL.

This clonotype was counted a few times. Here the CDR3 reads CSAESTTSGGFTDTQYF. The DNA of the CDR3 is TGCAGTGCCGAATCGACGACTAGCGGGGGCTTCACAGATACGCAGTATTTT. This chain links TRBV20-1 with TRBJ2-3; 12 nucleotides line up with TRBD2. Germline V gene sequence: CDR1 DFQATT, CDR2 SNEGSKA (reference sequence). This CDR3 has 17 amino acids. V shed 6 bases, J shed 2 bases, and the junction held 12 bases outside the gene matches.

This clonotype was seen only a few times. This sequence joins TRBV20-1 and TRBJ1-2, with D possibly matching TRBD1 (5 bases). The V and J ends lost 0 bases and 4 bases respectively, with 12 bases between them. CDR3 length equals 14 residues. Germline V CDR1 and CDR2: DFQATT, SNEGSKA (reference sequence). Written as DNA, the CDR3 is TGCAGTGCTAGAGATTGGAAGGGGAGCTATGGCTACACCTTC. Its translation is CSARDWKGSYGYTF.

Comments on this clonotype: A much larger clone sits a single nucleotide away, making a read error possible. The rearrangement joins TRBV7-2 to TRBJ2-1; 9 bases are a match to TRBD1. Near its end, the DNA agrees better with TRBJ2-7, so the J call may be wrong. Germline V CDR1 and CDR2: SGHTA, FQGNSA. The CDR3 spans 14 residues. This chain's CDR3 is CASSLGTGVNEQYF. In DNA, the CDR3 is TGTGCCAGCAGCTTAGGGACAGGGGTCAATGAGCAGTACTTC.

This clonotype was seen many times. The chain uses TRBV12-3 or TRBV12-4 and TRBJ2-7; 7 bases fit TRBD2. The CDR3 is 15 residues long. V shed 5 bases, J shed 9 bases, and the junction held 16 bases outside the gene matches. The CDR3: CASSSTRTSGYGQYF. The CDR3 DNA reads as TGTGCCAGCAGTAGCACCCGGACTAGTGGGTATGGGCAGTACTTC.

This clonotype was recorded a few times. The chain uses TRBV2 and TRBJ2-3, with TRBD1 as a possible D gene (7 bases). The ends were cut back, 8 bases at V and 0 bases at J, with 12 bases in the middle. The CDR3 consists of 14 residues. Germline lookup yields CDR1 SNHLY and CDR2 FYNNEI. CDR3 sequence (DNA): TGTGCCAGCCCCAGGGGGGCTAGCACAGATACGCAGTATTTT. It encodes CASPRGASTDTQYF.

Worth noting for this clonotype: A read error may be the cause here, since a much bigger clone is one base away. The chain combines TRBV4-1 with TRBJ1-4; D not resolved. Germline values: CDR1 MGHRA, CDR2 YSYEKL. CDR3 length: 16 amino acids. CDR3 DNA: TGCGCCAGCAGCCAAGGGGTGGTTGCAACTAATGAAGAACTGTTTTTT. Its protein product is CASSQGVVATNEELFF.

About this clonotype itself: One end of the junction fails to match germline, which may point to a read error. This chain links TRBV7-2 with TRBJ2-3, with D tentatively TRBD1 (5 bases). CDR3 length: 14 amino acids. Germline CDR1 SGHTA, CDR2 FQGNSA. This CDR3 reads CASSLGQGTGTQYF. The DNA of the CDR3 is TGTGCCAGCAGCTTGGGGCAGGGCACAGGTACGCAGTATTTT.

The V call is TRBV6-6, the J call TRBJ1-1; D unresolved. V was trimmed by 0 bases and J by 1 base, leaving 9 bases between them. CDR1 and CDR2 (germline): MNHNY, SVGAGI (reference sequence). The CDR3 is 15 amino acids. Written as DNA, the CDR3 is TGTGCCAGCAGTTACTCGTCAGGCGGGAACACTGAAGCTTTCTTT. Protein: CASSYSSGGNTEAFF.

This sequence joins TRBV2 and TRBJ2-6; perhaps TRBD2 as D (6 bases). The CDR3 runs 16 residues. The germline V gene has CDR1 SNHLY and CDR2 FYNNEI. The V end lost 4 bases, the J end lost 4 bases, and 14 bases lay between the germline ends. This chain's CDR3 is CASSVRGIRGANVLTF. Here the CDR3 DNA reads TGTGCCAGCAGTGTCCGGGGGATCAGAGGGGCCAACGTCCTGACTTTC. Filled out from reference TRBV2 and TRBJ2-6, the complete variable domain reads EPEVTQTPSHQVTQMGQEVILRCVPISNHLYFYWYRQILGQKVEFLVSFYNNEISEKSEIFDDQFSVERPDGSNFTLKIRSTKLEDSAMYFCASSVRGIRGANVLTFGAGSRLTVL.

On this clonotype itself: Possible read error: a much larger clone is one base away. The genes are TRBV7-6 and TRBJ2-5; 7 bases are a match to TRBD1. The better agreement between TRBJ2-7 and the DNA end casts doubt on the J call. Germline CDR1 and CDR2: SGHVS and FNYEAQ. The CDR3 extends over 15 amino acids. CDR3 amino acids: CASSATGQWSLEQYF. The CDR3 DNA follows: TGTGCCAGCAGCGCGACGGGACAGTGGTCTCTCGAGCAGTACTTC.

In the case of this clonotype: The junction shows a germline mismatch at one end, possibly a read error. The chain couples TRBV14 to TRBJ2-2, with a possible D match to TRBD1 (6 bases). CDR1 is SGHDN, CDR2 FVKESK, per germline. The CDR3 is made up of 15 amino acids. Here the CDR3 reads CASSQVTGNTGELFF. CDR3 DNA: TGCGCCAGCAGCCAAGTGACAGGGAACACCGGGGAGCTGTTTTTT.

This clonotype showed up just a few times. The genes are TRBV30 and TRBJ1-3; TRBD1 might be the D (6 bases). There are 12 residues in the CDR3. Germline assignment: CDR1 GTSNPN and CDR2 SVGIG (reference sequence). Trimming took 4 bases from V and 2 from J, leaving 6 bases between them. As DNA, the CDR3 is TGTGCCTGGACAGGGGCTGGAAACACCATATATTTT. It yields the protein CAWTGAGNTIYF. Drawing the rest from reference TRBV30 and TRBJ1-3, the complete variable domain is SQTIHQWPATLVQPVGSPLSLECTVEGTSNPNLYWYRQAAGRGLQLLFYSVGIGQISSEVPQNLSASRPQDRQFILSSKKLLLSDSGFYLCAWTGAGNTIYFGEGSWLTVV.

This clonotype was observed at least ten times. V usage is TRBV5-1 and J usage is TRBJ2-7, with TRBD1 matching 9 bases. The CDR3 is made up of 14 amino acids. Trimming removed 4 bases from V and 3 bases from J; junction bases left unmatched: 5. Per the germline V gene, CDR1 is SGHRS and CDR2 is YFSETQ. The CDR3 region has the DNA TGCGCCAGCAGCACCGGGACAGGGAGCTACGAGCAGTACTTC. As protein: CASSTGTGSYEQYF.

V gene TRBV18 combines with J gene TRBJ1-1; D unresolved. The CDR3 totals 15 residues. With 8 bases removed from V and 1 base from J, the gap between germline ends came to 17 bases. The germline V gene encodes CDR1 KGHSH and CDR2 LQKENI. The CDR3 DNA sequence: TGTGCCAGCCTATCGATTGGCGTTGGGAACACTGAAGCTTTCTTT. Its protein product is CASLSIGVGNTEAFF.

The gene calls are TRBV9 and TRBJ1-2; 8 bases agree with TRBD1. Germline V lookup: CDR1 SGDLS, CDR2 YYNGEE. This CDR3 has 15 amino acids. Unmatched junction bases numbered 14, after V lost 8 bases and J lost 5 bases. The CDR3 nucleotides read TGTGCCAGTAGCCTACCCAATACAGGGGGTTATGGCTACACCTTC. Residues: CASSLPNTGGYGYTF.

Worth noting for this clonotype: The junction does not match germline at one end; this may be a read error. V usage is TRBV7-9 and J usage is TRBJ2-5; D could derive from TRBD1 or TRBD2 (6 bases each). This CDR3 is 16 amino acids long. Germline V lookup: CDR1 SEHNR, CDR2 FQNEAQ (reference sequence). CDR3 in DNA: TGTGCCAGCAGTTTCCCTAGGAGACTAGGGGGAGAGACCCGGTACTTC. Residues: CASSFPRRLGGETRYF.

A note on this clonotype: A read error may explain this, as a much larger clone is one base away. V and J are TRBV10-3 and TRBJ2-5; TRBD2 aligns across 16 bases. Germline V lookup: CDR1 ENHRY, CDR2 SYGVKD. The CDR3 covers 20 residues. With 4 bases clipped from V and 11 bases from J, the junction kept 22 bases outside the gene matches. CDR3 protein: CAISAGTSGGDPITHNEQYF. CDR3 bases: TGTGCCATCAGTGCGGGGACTAGCGGGGGGGACCCTATAACCCACAATGAGCAGTACTTC.

This clonotype appeared many times. The rearrangement joins TRBV20-1 to TRBJ2-1; D tentatively reads TRBD1 or TRBD2 (5 bases each). The CDR3 is 13 amino acids. Germline lookup yields CDR1 DFQATT and CDR2 SNEGSKA (reference sequence). Trimming took off 2 bases at V and 9 bases at J, with 14 bases between the two ends. CDR3 nucleotides: TGCAGTGCTAGACGTACTGGTGGGGGTGAGCAGTTCTTC. Translated, it gives CSARRTGGGEQFF.

The genes are TRBV7-9 and TRBJ2-5, with 8 positions matching TRBD2. CDR3 size: 17 residues. Looked up from germline, CDR1 is SEHNR and CDR2 is FQNEAQ (reference sequence). Trimming at V came to 6 bases and at J to 11 bases, leaving 23 bases not matched to a gene. The CDR3 loop reads CASRKGTRSGGKNEQYF. CDR3 bases: TGTGCCAGCAGAAAGGGGACTCGAAGCGGGGGAAAAAATGAGCAGTACTTC.